This paragraph reports one TCR beta chain. The source of the sample is a study of T cell changes during pregnancy in multiple sclerosis. Germline assignment: CDR1 SGHTA and CDR2 FQGNSA. Germline trimming cut 0 bases from V and 6 bases from J; bases unmatched to any gene: 5. The CDR3 has 14 residues. Clones were read by immunoSEQ multiplex PCR, and TCRdb kept only the in-frame ones, dropping some. The sample records some 90,000 clones, 91% being singletons. The specimen comprised peripheral blood, sampled after pregnancy. This sequence originates from a female donor in good health, enrolled as a control in a pregnancy study. The chain has TRBV7-2 and TRBJ2-7; 7 bases are shared with TRBD1. The CDR3 spells CASSLALTGTEQYF. The DNA of the CDR3 is TGTGCCAGCAGCTTAGCTCTGACAGGGACCGAGCAGTACTTC.